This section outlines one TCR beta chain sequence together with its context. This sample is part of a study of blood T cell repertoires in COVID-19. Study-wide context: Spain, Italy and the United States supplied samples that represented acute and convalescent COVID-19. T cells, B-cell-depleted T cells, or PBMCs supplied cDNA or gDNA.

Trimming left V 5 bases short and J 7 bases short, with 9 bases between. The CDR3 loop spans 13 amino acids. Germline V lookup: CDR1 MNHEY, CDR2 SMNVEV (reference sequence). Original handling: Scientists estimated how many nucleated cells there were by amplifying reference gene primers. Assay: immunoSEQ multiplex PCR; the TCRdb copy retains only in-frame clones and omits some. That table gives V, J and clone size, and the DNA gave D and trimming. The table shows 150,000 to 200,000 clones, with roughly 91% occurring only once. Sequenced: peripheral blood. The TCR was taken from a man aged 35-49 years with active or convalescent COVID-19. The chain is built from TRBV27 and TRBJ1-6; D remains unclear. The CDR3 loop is CASSLAENSPLHF. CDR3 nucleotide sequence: TGTGCCAGCAGTCTAGCGGAAAATTCACCCCTCCACTTT.